This T cell receptor beta chain is from a study of cytomegalovirus exposure and HLA in healthy donors. General observations from the study: It has been reported that TCR beta sequences accurately predicted the HLA-A and HLA-B alleles of most subjects.

Worth noting for this clone: Antigen unknown.

Use of 60 Vbeta and 13 Jbeta primers characterized the PCR. Assay: immunoSEQ multiplex PCR; the TCRdb copy retains only in-frame clones and omits some. The data contain more than 140,000 clones, 70% to 85% of them singletons. V was shortened by 5 bases and J by 5 bases, with 19 bases between the two germline ends. The germline CDR1 and CDR2 sequences are LGHNA and YSLEER. This CDR3 region has 16 residues. The sample taken for sequencing was PBMCs. The source is a woman aged 40 to 50 in good health and CMV-seronegative. The V gene is TRBV4-3, the J gene TRBJ2-1, with D perhaps matching TRBD1 (6 bases). CDR3 sequence (DNA): TGCGCCAGCAGCAAGCTTGGGACACCGCAAAACAATGAGCAGTTCTTC. It codes for CASSKLGTPQNNEQFF.